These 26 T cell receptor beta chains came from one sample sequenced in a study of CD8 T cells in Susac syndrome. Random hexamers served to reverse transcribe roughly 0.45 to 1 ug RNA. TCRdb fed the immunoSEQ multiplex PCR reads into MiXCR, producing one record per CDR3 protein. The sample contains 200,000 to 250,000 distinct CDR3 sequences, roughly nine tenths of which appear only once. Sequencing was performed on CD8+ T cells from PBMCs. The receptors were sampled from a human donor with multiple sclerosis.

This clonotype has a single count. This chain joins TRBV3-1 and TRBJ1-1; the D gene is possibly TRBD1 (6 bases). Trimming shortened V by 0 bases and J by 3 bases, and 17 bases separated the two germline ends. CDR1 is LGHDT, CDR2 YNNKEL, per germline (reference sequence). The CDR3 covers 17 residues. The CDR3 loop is CASSQDAGMKGDTEAFF. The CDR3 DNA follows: TGTGCCAGCAGCCAAGACGCAGGGATGAAGGGGGACACTGAAGCTTTCTTT.

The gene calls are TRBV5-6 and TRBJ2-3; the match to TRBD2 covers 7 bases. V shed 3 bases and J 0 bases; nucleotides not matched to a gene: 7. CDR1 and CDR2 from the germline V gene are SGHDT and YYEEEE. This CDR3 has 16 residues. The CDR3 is CASSSFDGGSTDTQYF. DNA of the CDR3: TGTGCCAGCAGCTCCTTTGACGGGGGGAGCACAGATACGCAGTATTTT.

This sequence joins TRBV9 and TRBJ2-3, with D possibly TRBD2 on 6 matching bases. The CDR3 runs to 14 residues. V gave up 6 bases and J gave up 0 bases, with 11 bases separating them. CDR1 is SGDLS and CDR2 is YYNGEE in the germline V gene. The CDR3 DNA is TGTGCCAGCACAGGGACTCTCAGCACAGATACGCAGTATTTT. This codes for CASTGTLSTDTQYF.

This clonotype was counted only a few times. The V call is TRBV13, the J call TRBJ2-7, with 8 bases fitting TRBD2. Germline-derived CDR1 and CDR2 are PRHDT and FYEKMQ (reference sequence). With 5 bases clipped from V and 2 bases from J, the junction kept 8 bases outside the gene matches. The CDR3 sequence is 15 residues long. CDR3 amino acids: CASSGGLTSAYEQYF. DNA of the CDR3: TGTGCCAGCAGCGGGGGACTGACTAGCGCCTACGAGCAGTACTTC.

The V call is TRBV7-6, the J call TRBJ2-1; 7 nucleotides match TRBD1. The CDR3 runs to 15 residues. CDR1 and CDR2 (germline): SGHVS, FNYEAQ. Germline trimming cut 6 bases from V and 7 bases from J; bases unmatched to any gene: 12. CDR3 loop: CASSPPWTGVNEQFF. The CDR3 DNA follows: TGTGCCAGCAGTCCTCCCTGGACAGGAGTTAATGAGCAGTTCTTC.

DNA of the CDR3: TGTGCCACCGCCGGAAACACTGAAGCTTTCTTT. This translates into CATAGNTEAFF. The chain joins TRBV28 to TRBJ1-1; no firm D call. Germline V CDR1 and CDR2: MDHEN, SYDVKM. The V end lost 10 bases, the J end lost 2 bases, and 8 bases lay between the germline ends. The CDR3 loop spans 11 amino acids.

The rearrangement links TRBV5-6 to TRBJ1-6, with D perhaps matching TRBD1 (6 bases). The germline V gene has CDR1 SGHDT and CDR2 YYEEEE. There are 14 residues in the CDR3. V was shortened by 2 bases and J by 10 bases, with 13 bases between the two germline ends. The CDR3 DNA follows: TGTGCCAGCAGCTTCGGGCAGGGGAGGTCACCCCTCCACTTT. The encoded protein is CASSFGQGRSPLHF.

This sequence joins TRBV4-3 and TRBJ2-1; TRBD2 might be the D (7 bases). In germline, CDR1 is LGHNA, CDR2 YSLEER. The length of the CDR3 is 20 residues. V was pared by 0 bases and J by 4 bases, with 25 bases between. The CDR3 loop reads CASSQERELAGAVGYNEQFF. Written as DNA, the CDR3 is TGCGCCAGCAGCCAAGAAAGGGAGTTGGCGGGGGCGGTGGGATACAATGAGCAGTTCTTC.

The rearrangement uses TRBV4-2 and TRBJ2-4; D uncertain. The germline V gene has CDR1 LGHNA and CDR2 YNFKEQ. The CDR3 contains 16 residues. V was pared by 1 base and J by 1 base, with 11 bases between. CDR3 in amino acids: CASSQAQGLAKNIQYF. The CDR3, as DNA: TGTGCCAGCAGCCAAGCACAAGGCTTGGCCAAAAACATTCAGTACTTC.

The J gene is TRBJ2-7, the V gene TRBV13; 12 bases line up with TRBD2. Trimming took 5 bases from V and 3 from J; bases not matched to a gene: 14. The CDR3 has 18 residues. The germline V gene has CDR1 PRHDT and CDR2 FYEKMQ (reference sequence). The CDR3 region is CASSTATGTSGSLYEQYF. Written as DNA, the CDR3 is TGTGCCAGCAGCACCGCTACCGGGACTAGCGGGTCACTCTACGAGCAGTACTTC.

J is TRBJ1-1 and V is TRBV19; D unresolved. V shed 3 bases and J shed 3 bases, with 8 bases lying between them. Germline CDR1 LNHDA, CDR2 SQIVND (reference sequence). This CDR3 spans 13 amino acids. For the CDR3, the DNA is TGTGCCAGTAGTATGAGCACCTACACTGAAGCTTTCTTT. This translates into CASSMSTYTEAFF.

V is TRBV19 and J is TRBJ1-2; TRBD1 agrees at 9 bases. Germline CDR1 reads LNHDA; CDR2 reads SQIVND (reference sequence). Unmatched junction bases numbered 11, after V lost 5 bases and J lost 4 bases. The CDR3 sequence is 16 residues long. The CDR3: CASSPRTGALGYGYTF. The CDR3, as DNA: TGTGCCAGTAGTCCCAGGACAGGGGCGCTCGGCTATGGCTACACCTTC.

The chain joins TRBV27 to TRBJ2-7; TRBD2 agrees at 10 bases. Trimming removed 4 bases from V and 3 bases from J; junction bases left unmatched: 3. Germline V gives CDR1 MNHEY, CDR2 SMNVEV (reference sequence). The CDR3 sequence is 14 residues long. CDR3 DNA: TGTGCCAGCAGTTCTGGACTAGCGGTCTACGAGCAGTACTTC. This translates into CASSSGLAVYEQYF.

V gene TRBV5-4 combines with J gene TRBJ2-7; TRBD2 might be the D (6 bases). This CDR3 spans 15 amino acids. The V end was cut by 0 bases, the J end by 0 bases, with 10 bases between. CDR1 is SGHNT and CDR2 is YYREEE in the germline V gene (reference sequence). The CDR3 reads CASSLEGLSSYEQYF. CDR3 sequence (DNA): TGTGCCAGCAGCTTGGAGGGACTTAGCTCCTACGAGCAGTACTTC.

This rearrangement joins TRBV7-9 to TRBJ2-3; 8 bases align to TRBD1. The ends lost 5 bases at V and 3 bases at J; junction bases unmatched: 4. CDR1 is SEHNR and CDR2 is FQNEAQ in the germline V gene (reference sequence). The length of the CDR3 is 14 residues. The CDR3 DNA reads TGTGCCAGCAGCACCTGGACAGGGACAGATACGCAGTATTTT. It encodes CASSTWTGTDTQYF.

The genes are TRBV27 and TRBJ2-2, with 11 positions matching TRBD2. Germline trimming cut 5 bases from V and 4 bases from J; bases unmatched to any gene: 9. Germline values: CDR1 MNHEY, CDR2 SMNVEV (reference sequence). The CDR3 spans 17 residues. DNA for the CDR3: TGTGCCAGCAGTCCGACTAGCGGGATGAGTGTCACCGGGGAGCTGTTTTTT. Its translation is CASSPTSGMSVTGELFF.

The CDR3 loop reads CASSRGLAGTQYF. DNA for the CDR3: TGTGCCAGCAGCCGCGGACTAGCGGGGACCCAGTACTTC. The chain combines TRBV12-3 or TRBV12-4 with TRBJ2-5; 11 nucleotides agree with TRBD2. Trimming removed 6 bases from V and 7 bases from J; junction bases left unmatched: 4. The CDR3 length is 13 residues.

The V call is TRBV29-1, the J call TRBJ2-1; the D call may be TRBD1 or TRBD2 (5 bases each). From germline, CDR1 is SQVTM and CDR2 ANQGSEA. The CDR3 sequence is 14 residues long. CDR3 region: CSAGDGSSYNEQFF. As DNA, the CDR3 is TGCAGTGCCGGGGACGGTAGCTCCTACAATGAGCAGTTCTTC.

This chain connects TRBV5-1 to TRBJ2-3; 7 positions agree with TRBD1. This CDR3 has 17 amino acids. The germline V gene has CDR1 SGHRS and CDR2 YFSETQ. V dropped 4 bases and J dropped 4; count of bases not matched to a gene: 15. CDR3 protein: CASSVGTASWSADTQYF. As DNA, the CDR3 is TGCGCCAGCAGCGTAGGGACAGCATCTTGGAGCGCAGATACGCAGTATTTT.

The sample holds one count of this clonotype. The chain's CDR3 is CASSLSWNTEAFF. For the CDR3, the DNA is TGTGCCAGCAGCCTTTCATGGAACACTGAAGCTTTCTTT. This sequence joins TRBV6-5 and TRBJ1-1; no clear D. Germline CDR1 and CDR2: MNHEY and SVGAGI. CDR3 size: 13 residues. V was clipped by 6 bases and J by 1 base, with 9 bases between them.

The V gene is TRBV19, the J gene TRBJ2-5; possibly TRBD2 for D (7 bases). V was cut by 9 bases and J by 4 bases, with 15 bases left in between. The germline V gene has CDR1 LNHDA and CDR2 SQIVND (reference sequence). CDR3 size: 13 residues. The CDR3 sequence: CASEGDYGETQYF. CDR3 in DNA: TGTGCCAGCGAGGGGGACTACGGAGAGACCCAGTACTTC.

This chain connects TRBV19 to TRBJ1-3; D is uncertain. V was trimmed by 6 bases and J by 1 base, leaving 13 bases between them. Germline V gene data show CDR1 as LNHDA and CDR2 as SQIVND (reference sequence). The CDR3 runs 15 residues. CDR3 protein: CASSKDGYSGNTIYF. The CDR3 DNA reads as TGTGCCAGTAGCAAAGACGGTTATTCTGGAAACACCATATATTTT.

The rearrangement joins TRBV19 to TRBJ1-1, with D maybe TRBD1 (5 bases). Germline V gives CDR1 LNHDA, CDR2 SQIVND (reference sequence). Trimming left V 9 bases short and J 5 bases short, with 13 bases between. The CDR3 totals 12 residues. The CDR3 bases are TGTGCCAGCAGGGACCTGGGGACTGAAGCTTTCTTT. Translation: CASRDLGTEAFF.

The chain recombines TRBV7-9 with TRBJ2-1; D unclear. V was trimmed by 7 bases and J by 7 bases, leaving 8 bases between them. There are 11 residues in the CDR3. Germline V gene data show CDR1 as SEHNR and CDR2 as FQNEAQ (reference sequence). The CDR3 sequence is CASTSGNEQFF. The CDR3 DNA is TGTGCCAGCACCTCCGGGAATGAGCAGTTCTTC.

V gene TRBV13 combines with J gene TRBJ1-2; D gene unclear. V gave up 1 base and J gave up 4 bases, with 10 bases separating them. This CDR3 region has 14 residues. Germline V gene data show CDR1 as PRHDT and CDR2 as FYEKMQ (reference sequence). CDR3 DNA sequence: TGTGCCAGCAGCTTAGAGCGGGGATTCTATGGCTACACCTTC. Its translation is CASSLERGFYGYTF.

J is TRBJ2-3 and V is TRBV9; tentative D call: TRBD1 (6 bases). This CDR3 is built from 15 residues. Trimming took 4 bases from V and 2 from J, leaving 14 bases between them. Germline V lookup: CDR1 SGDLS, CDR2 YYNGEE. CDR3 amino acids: CASSPPGHITDTQYF. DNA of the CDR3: TGTGCCAGCAGCCCGCCGGGACATATCACAGATACGCAGTATTTT.